This T cell receptor beta chain came from a study of cytomegalovirus exposure and HLA in healthy donors. About this clone: Its antigen is undetermined. At one of its ends the junction is not consistent with the germline gene, which may arise from a read error. The same CDR3 arises from other DNA sequences in this sample as well.

Notes on the study in general: Relative to the roughly 700-donor mean, N-insertions were reportedly fewer in an Asian-associated ancestry cluster in a later analysis. Sequencing probably produced one cluster of sequence variants that were highly shared. A later analysis linked more than 15,000 TCR beta sequences to HLA alleles at 0.05 false discovery rate.

A multiplex PCR was run with 60 Vbeta primers and 13 Jbeta primers. Profiled with immunoSEQ multiplex PCR; TCRdb holds only in-frame clones, not every one. The repertoire holds roughly 180,000 clones, roughly 80% seen once, with 0.77% in the top ten. This TCR was sampled from a woman aged 18-29 years in good health and CMV-seronegative. What was sequenced was PBMCs.

As DNA, the CDR3 is TGCGCCAGCTTATTTCCAGGGAACTACGAGCAGTACTTC. Its protein is CASLFPGNYEQYF. V usage is TRBV2 and J usage is TRBJ2-7, with D maybe TRBD1 (5 bases). This CDR3 is 13 amino acids long. CDR1 is SNHLY and CDR2 is FYNNEI in the germline V gene.